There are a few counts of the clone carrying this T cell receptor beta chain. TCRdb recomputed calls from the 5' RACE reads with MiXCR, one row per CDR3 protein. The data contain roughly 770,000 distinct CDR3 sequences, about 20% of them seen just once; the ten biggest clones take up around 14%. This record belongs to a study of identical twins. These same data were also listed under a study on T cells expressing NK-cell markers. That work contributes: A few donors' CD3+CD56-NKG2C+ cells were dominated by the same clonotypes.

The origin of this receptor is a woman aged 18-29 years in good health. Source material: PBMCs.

The chain's CDR3 is CSVWGWGNTQYF. The CDR3, as DNA: TGCAGTGTTTGGGGTTGGGGAAATACGCAGTATTTT. This chain connects TRBV20-1 to TRBJ2-3, with unresolved D. This CDR3 is built from 12 residues. Germline CDR1 DFQATT, CDR2 SNEGSKA (reference sequence). Trimming took 7 bases from V and 7 from J, leaving 15 bases between them.